This entry concerns a single TCR beta chain. This clone's antigen is unknown. No much larger clone is present one base from it, and per-base qualities are unavailable. Collaborating institutions collected whole blood in K2EDTA tubes following their own protocols. For TCRbeta analysis, collaborators shipped samples in one of three forms: frozen whole blood, isolated PBMCs, or DNA extracted from either of those sample types. The sample belongs to a study of blood T cell repertoires in COVID-19 (dated by TCRdb to 2019 to 2021). General notes on the study: The collaborator samples originated in the United States, Italy and Spain and spanned the acute and convalescent phases of COVID-19. The prospective study material was composed of cDNA or gDNA derived from T cells, B-cell-depleted T cells, or PBMCs. The dataset comprised deeply sampled blood TCRbeta repertoires from subjects exposed to, actively infected with, or recovered from COVID-19. A freely available public database, intended as a resource for researchers studying the immune response to SARS-CoV-2, is where the repertoires were released. Samples were obtained from the ongoing ImmuneRACE study (first 160 participants) and from over 1,000 subjects provided by 6 global collaborators. A de-identified subject ID, COVID-19 status, age in years and sex were almost always included in the sample metadata. Where available, HLA class I and class II types were obtained from metadata supplied by the sample provider rather than from assay-based typing.

TCRbeta CDR3 regions were amplified from genomic DNA by means of the immunoSEQ Assay, a bias-controlled multiplex PCR. The source study handled its data this way. The number of nucleated cells in each sample was estimated by amplification of reference gene primers within the assay. To quantify the absolute abundance of each unique TCRbeta CDR3 rearrangement, sequence reads were collapsed and filtered. For each sample, productive Simpson clonality was calculated by taking the square root of Simpson's diversity index across productive rearrangements. TCRdb obtained this table from immuneACCESS and retained in-frame rearrangements with V and J assigned. These tables miss some clones; where compared with another copy, unresolved V genes account for less than half of the shortfall, and the remainder is unexplained. V and J calls and clone size are those listed in that table; D and trimming were worked out from the DNA. For this sample there are tens of thousands of clones; 60% to 80% appear just once. The top ten clonotypes cover around 4% of the sample.

Points the paper makes about the study in general: Clinical and demographic metadata were provided uncurated, with the amount varying by source and participant.

Sequences ENHRY (CDR1) and SYGVKD (CDR2) are obtained from the germline V gene. Spanning cysteine to phenylalanine, the CDR3 consists of 13 amino acids. Of the read, only the CDR3 DNA is kept; its 39 bases are in frame from base 1. Relative to germline, V is 5 bases shorter and J is 4 bases shorter, with 9 bases between their ends. The receptor was isolated from a woman aged 45-60 years with acute or convalescent COVID-19. Recombination connected TRBV10-3 to TRBJ1-5, with no confidently assigned D gene. Sequencing input: peripheral blood. For the CDR3, the sequence is CAISPQDNQPQHF. In nucleotide form, the sequence is TGTGCCATCAGTCCTCAGGATAATCAGCCCCAGCATTTT.